This T cell receptor beta chain was retrieved from a study of T-cell memory formation after mild COVID-19. Across the study: Largely donor-specific TCR clusters were found. Study observations and caveats: The main location of contracting CD4+ clones was CM and EM, and that of contracting CD8+ clones was EMRA. Balance between CD4 and CD8 was seen in clones contracting day 15 to 85, and a CD4+ lean was seen in later expanders.

V lost 2 bases to trimming and J lost 0 bases, with 7 bases between them. The CDR3 runs 15 residues. Germline V gene sequence: CDR1 SGHTA, CDR2 FQGTGA. Regarding this clonotype: Its antigen remains unidentified.

TCRdb used MiXCR to reprocess the 5' RACE reads, holding one entry per CDR3 protein. The top ten clones hold around 46% of a sample with tens of thousands of distinct CDR3 sequences, around a quarter of them seen once. V and J are TRBV7-3 and TRBJ2-2, with D unresolved. This receptor was obtained from a man younger than 30 who had mild COVID-19 (a few samples of this study predate the infection). Cell type and time point are not known. The sample taken for sequencing was PBMCs or a T cell subset sorted from them (not recorded which). This CDR3 reads CASSLSGPNTGELFF. In DNA form, the CDR3 reads TGTGCCAGCAGCTTATCAGGTCCGAACACCGGGGAGCTGTTTTTT.